The 5 T cell receptor beta chains given below trace back to one sample, sequenced in a study of blood T cells in healthy people across ages. Sample-barcoded 5' priming and a J-beta primer mix drove a second PCR of 7 to 11 cycles. One entry per CDR3 protein, called by TCRdb with MiXCR from the 5' RACE reads. The table lists roughly 1,700,000 distinct CDR3 sequences, about 28% of them singletons. The sequenced sample consisted of blood. Receptors originate from a woman younger than 45 in good health.

The V and J genes are TRBV27 and TRBJ2-7, with D possibly TRBD2 on 6 matching bases. The CDR3 covers 13 residues. V was cut by 6 bases and J by 6 bases, with 15 bases left in between. Germline CDR1 and CDR2: MNHEY and SMNVEV (reference sequence). In DNA form, the CDR3 reads TGTGCCAGCAGGAGTCCTTCGGGGGTCGAGCAGTACTTC. Translation gives CASRSPSGVEQYF.

In the case of this clonotype: A much larger clone sits a single nucleotide away, making a read error possible. CDR3 coding DNA: TGCAGTGCTAGAGATCGACGGGGTTTTTACAATGAGCAGTACTTC. It translates to CSARDRRGFYNEQYF. The chain has TRBV20-1 and TRBJ2-1; D possibly corresponds to TRBD2 (5 bases). The J call may not be correct, given that the DNA end is closer to TRBJ2-7. CDR1 is DFQATT, CDR2 SNEGSKA, per germline (reference sequence). The CDR3 loop spans 15 amino acids.

This clonotype has at least ten counts. The chain carries TRBV20-1 and TRBJ2-7; D is possibly TRBD2 (5 bases). Deletions cut 5 bases from V and 2 bases from J, with 16 bases between. There are 14 residues in the CDR3. Germline V gives CDR1 DFQATT, CDR2 SNEGSKA (reference sequence). CDR3 in DNA: TGCAGTGCTCAAACTCAGGACTCTACCTACGAGCAGTACTTC. Protein sequence: CSAQTQDSTYEQYF.

The chain couples TRBV2 to TRBJ2-7; D remains unclear. This CDR3 is built from 13 residues. V was shortened by 8 bases and J by 1 base, with 12 bases between the two germline ends. CDR1 is SNHLY, CDR2 FYNNEI, per germline. The CDR3, as DNA: TGTGCCAGCGGTCAGCTGCTGTCCTACGAGCAGTACTTC. Protein sequence: CASGQLLSYEQYF.

This clonotype occurred a few times. V is TRBV12-3 or TRBV12-4 and J is TRBJ1-2; D remains ambiguous. This CDR3 region has 14 residues. The germline V and J ends were trimmed by 7 bases and 7 bases, with 19 bases remaining between them. DNA for the CDR3: TGTGCCAGCACCGCGCGACGGGGAAGTGGTGGCTACACCTTC. It is translated as CASTARRGSGGYTF.